These T cell receptor beta chains were read from a single sample in a study of control samples from healthy donors and cancer patients. Profiling relied on immunoSEQ multiplex PCR, and the TCRdb table lists in-frame clones only, not all of them. The sample records 90,000 to 150,000 clones, about 87% being singletons. The sample taken for sequencing was blood. The receptor set was obtained from a man aged 35 to 55 in good health. Each CDR3 is given with its conserved first and last residue. The D gene is left open where the match is weak. Where a row states a size, it is once, few, many or the class of an expanded clone; other rows omit it.

clone_size j_call v_call d_call cdr3_aa cdr3_nt
NA TRBJ2-5 TRBV7-2 TRBD1 CASSRNRGQETQYF TGTGCCAGCAGCAGAAACAGGGGTCAAGAGACCCAGTACTTC
NA TRBJ1-5 TRBV9 NA CASSVGTGNQPQHF TGTGCCAGCAGCGTAGGGACAGGCAATCAGCCCCAGCATTTT
NA TRBJ2-7 TRBV5-6 NA CASSLPGASSYEQYF TGTGCCAGCAGCTTGCCTGGGGCCAGCTCCTACGAGCAGTACTTC
many TRBJ2-1 TRBV6-4 TRBD2 CASSETSGGYNEQFF TGTGCCAGCAGTGAGACTAGCGGGGGCTACAATGAGCAGTTCTTC
NA TRBJ2-5 TRBV3-1/TRBV3-2 TRBD2 CASSARTSGGEETQYF TGTGCCAGCAGCGCCCGGACTAGCGGGGGTGAAGAGACCCAGTACTTC
NA TRBJ1-1 TRBV12-3/TRBV12-4 NA CASSLGMNTEAFF TGTGCCAGCAGTTTAGGTATGAACACTGAAGCTTTCTTT
NA TRBJ1-4 TRBV28 NA CASSSNGVEKLFF TGTGCCAGCAGTTCTAACGGGGTCGAAAAACTGTTTTTT
NA TRBJ2-7 TRBV19 NA CASSPWRSNEQYF TGTGCCAGTAGTCCGTGGAGGTCTAACGAGCAGTACTTC
NA TRBJ1-1 TRBV24-1 NA CATKGTKGRAFF TGTGCCACCAAAGGGACCAAGGGGCGAGCTTTCTTT
few TRBJ1-1 TRBV14 NA CASSQSGNTEAFF TGTGCCAGCAGCCAATCAGGGAACACTGAAGCTTTCTTT
NA TRBJ2-7 TRBV12-3/TRBV12-4 TRBD1 CASTLTGQYEQYF TGTGCCAGCACCTTAACGGGACAGTACGAGCAGTACTTC
NA TRBJ1-6 TRBV9 TRBD1 CASSVRDRTPLHF TGTGCCAGCAGCGTCCGGGACAGAACACCCCTCCACTTT
NA TRBJ2-2 TRBV29-1 NA CSHAGAGNTGELFF TGCAGCCACGCCGGGGCAGGGAACACCGGGGAGCTGTTTTTT
NA TRBJ2-1 TRBV27 TRBD2 CASSYSGGGEQFF TGTGCCAGCAGTTACAGCGGGGGGGGTGAGCAGTTCTTC
NA TRBJ1-5 TRBV19 TRBD1 CASSSDRGYSNQPQHF TGTGCCAGTAGTTCAGACAGGGGCTATAGCAATCAGCCCCAGCATTTT
NA TRBJ1-2 TRBV3-1/TRBV3-2 NA CASSQVTEYGYTF TGTGCCAGCAGCCAAGTGACGGAATATGGCTACACCTTC
NA TRBJ1-5 TRBV7-8 NA CASSLDSATNQPQHF TGTGCCAGCAGCTTAGACAGCGCTACGAATCAGCCCCAGCATTTT
NA TRBJ2-1 TRBV6-2/TRBV6-3 NA CASSLPGLGVREQFF TGTGCCAGCAGTTTACCCGGACTGGGTGTGAGGGAGCAGTTCTTC
NA TRBJ1-1 TRBV5-5 TRBD1 CASSWTGTPAFF TGTGCCAGCAGTTGGACAGGGACGCCAGCTTTCTTT
NA TRBJ2-1 TRBV2 TRBD1 CASSQGQGAQNEQFF TGTGCCAGCAGCCAGGGACAGGGGGCGCAGAATGAGCAGTTCTTC
NA TRBJ2-1 TRBV11-1 NA CASSSRGGGQFF TGTGCCAGCAGCTCAAGGGGGGGCGGGCAGTTCTTC
NA TRBJ1-2 TRBV27 TRBD1 CASTTPSGTGGYGYTF TGTGCCAGCACCACACCCTCCGGGACAGGGGGGTATGGCTACACCTTC
NA TRBJ1-1 TRBV19 TRBD1 CASSVTGGSNTEAFF TGTGCCAGTAGTGTAACAGGGGGCTCGAACACTGAAGCTTTCTTT
NA TRBJ2-1 TRBV19 NA CASSIGSGVGEQFF TGTGCCAGTAGTATTGGGTCGGGGGTTGGTGAGCAGTTCTTC
NA TRBJ1-2 TRBV29-1 NA CSVDPDDYGYTF TGCAGCGTTGACCCGGACGACTATGGCTACACCTTC
NA TRBJ2-5 TRBV11-3 TRBD2 CASSLFSGGETQYF TGTGCCAGCAGCTTATTTTCGGGAGGGGAGACCCAGTACTTC
NA TRBJ2-3 TRBV14 TRBD1 CASSQAPGQGAYTDTQYF TGTGCCAGCAGCCAAGCCCCGGGGCAGGGGGCCTACACAGATACGCAGTATTTT
NA TRBJ1-1 TRBV19 NA CASSMTEYTEAFF TGTGCCAGTAGTATGACAGAGTACACTGAAGCTTTCTTT
NA TRBJ1-3 TRBV12-3/TRBV12-4 NA CASSLWRGNTIYF TGTGCCAGCAGTTTGTGGAGGGGCAACACCATATATTTT